Listed here are 24 T cell receptor beta chains from one sample, sequenced in a study of CD8+ T cells in alopecia areata. Sequencing templates came from extracted RNA that was reverse transcribed into cDNA. Only in-frame clones appear in the TCRdb table, and some are missing; sequencing was by immunoSEQ multiplex PCR. The repertoire consists of under 6,500 clones, with roughly 70% occurring once and the leading ten covering over 9%. Treatment noted: oral pan-JAK inhibitor, 5-10 mg twice daily. Individuals with alopecia areata gave both lesional scalp punch biopsies and peripheral blood for collection. The specimen was skin, collected at week 24, from a patient treated with tofacitinib. All receptors come from a human donor with alopecia areata.

This sequence joins TRBV7-8 and TRBJ2-3, with D perhaps TRBD1 or TRBD2 (6 bases each). Trimming removed 5 bases at V and 4 bases at J, with 19 bases between. CDR3 length: 16 amino acids. Looked up from germline, CDR1 is SGHVS and CDR2 is FQNEAQ. The DNA of the CDR3 is TGTGCCAGCAGCCCAACCCCACAGGGACTGTCAGATACGCAGTATTTT. Its protein is CASSPTPQGLSDTQYF.

This clone was seen only once. The chain is built from TRBV19 and TRBJ1-4, with D possibly TRBD1 on 5 matching bases. Germline CDR1 LNHDA, CDR2 SQIVND (reference sequence). Trimming shortened V by 6 bases and J by 8 bases, and 19 bases separated the two germline ends. The length of the CDR3 is 15 residues. The chain's CDR3 is CASSPMDGHREKLFF. DNA for the CDR3: TGTGCCAGTAGCCCAATGGACGGACACCGGGAAAAACTGTTTTTT. The full variable domain, completed using reference TRBV19 and TRBJ1-4, is DGGITQSPKYLFRKEGQNVTLSCEQNLNHDAMYWYRQDPGQGLRLIYYSQIVNDFQKGDIAEGYSVSREKKESFPLTVTSAQKNPTAFYLCASSPMDGHREKLFFGSGTQLSVL.

The chain has TRBV5-4 and TRBJ2-5; weak D call: TRBD2 (6 bases). The J call is uncertain, as TRBJ2-7 better fits the DNA end. Germline V CDR1 and CDR2: SGHNT, YYREEE (reference sequence). The CDR3 extends over 16 amino acids. DNA for the CDR3: TGTGCCAGCAGCTGGGGCGGCAGACTAGGCTCCTACGAGCAGTACTTC. It is translated as CASSWGGRLGSYEQYF.

The chain joins TRBV7-3 to TRBJ2-2; no clear D. Germline CDR1 is SGHTA and CDR2 is FQGTGA. CDR3 length equals 16 residues. V was cut by 3 bases and J by 3 bases, with 14 bases left in between. CDR3 protein: CASSFSWGPYTGELFF. As DNA, the CDR3 is TGTGCCAGCAGCTTTAGTTGGGGTCCGTACACCGGGGAGCTGTTTTTT.

The chain is built from TRBV7-2 and TRBJ2-7; tentatively, D is TRBD1 (6 bases). The germline V gene has CDR1 SGHTA and CDR2 FQGNSA. Trimming left V 5 bases short and J 9 bases short, with 11 bases between. The CDR3 is 11 residues long. The CDR3 nucleotides are TGTGCCAGCAGCGTACAGGGCGGGCAGTACTTC. This gives the protein CASSVQGGQYF.

The chain employs TRBV6-5 and TRBJ2-6; D not certain. CDR3 length: 15 amino acids. Looked up from germline, CDR1 is MNHEY and CDR2 is SVGAGI. The ends were cut back, 5 bases at V and 4 bases at J, with 12 bases in the middle. CDR3 in amino acids: CASSNYQSGANVLTF. Here the CDR3 DNA reads TGTGCCAGCAGTAACTACCAGAGCGGGGCCAACGTCCTGACTTTC.

This clone was counted only a few times. The chain is built from TRBV6-1 and TRBJ2-5; TRBD1 might be the D (5 bases). CDR1 is MNHNS and CDR2 is SASEGT in the germline V gene. The length of the CDR3 is 15 residues. With 2 bases removed from V and 2 bases from J, the gap between germline ends came to 12 bases. In DNA, the CDR3 is TGTGCCAGCAGTGAATGGGCAGGGCGACAAGAGACCCAGTACTTC. It is translated as CASSEWAGRQETQYF.

The CDR3 nucleotides are TGTGCCAGCAGTGACAGGTTTAATTCACCCCTCCACTTT. Its protein product is CASSDRFNSPLHF. V and J are TRBV6-1 and TRBJ1-6, with D unresolved. The CDR3 has 13 amino acids. Trimming removed 3 bases at V and 6 bases at J, with 6 bases between. Germline V gene lookup returns CDR1 MNHNS and CDR2 SASEGT.

The chain joins TRBV2 to TRBJ2-3, with 9 bases fitting TRBD1. This CDR3 spans 14 amino acids. Losses at the gene ends were 8 bases for V and 3 bases for J; bases not matched to a gene: 6. CDR1 and CDR2 from the germline V gene are SNHLY and FYNNEI. The CDR3 sequence is CASGGQGLTDTQYF. The CDR3 DNA reads TGTGCCAGCGGGGGACAGGGTCTTACAGATACGCAGTATTTT.

The chain combines TRBV6-6 with TRBJ1-2; 9 nucleotides match TRBD1. Trimming cost V 6 bases and J 7 bases; bases outside gene matches: 9. Germline V lookup: CDR1 MNHNY, CDR2 SVGAGI (reference sequence). The CDR3 contains 14 residues. The CDR3 region is CASRVGQGISGYTF. CDR3 nucleotide sequence: TGTGCCAGCAGGGTGGGACAGGGAATCTCTGGCTACACCTTC.

In this sample, this clone turned up a few times. V gene TRBV5-1 combines with J gene TRBJ2-3, with 7 bases fitting TRBD1. The CDR3 length is 16 residues. The germline V gene has CDR1 SGHRS and CDR2 YFSETQ. Germline trimming cut 4 bases from V and 0 bases from J; bases unmatched to any gene: 8. The CDR3 loop is CASSLGTASSTDTQYF. The CDR3 DNA sequence: TGCGCCAGCAGCCTCGGGACAGCTTCTAGCACAGATACGCAGTATTTT.

In its sample, this clone was seen a few times. The chain carries TRBV11-2 and TRBJ2-7; 7 bases fit TRBD1. The germline V gene has CDR1 SGHAT and CDR2 FQNNGV. The junction had 8 bases not matched to a gene; V was cut back by 3 bases and J by 6 bases. The length of the CDR3 is 14 residues. For the CDR3, the DNA is TGTGCCAGCAGCTTTGAAGGGGGCCTCACCGAGCAGTACTTC. This gives the protein CASSFEGGLTEQYF.

This chain links TRBV7-9 with TRBJ2-7, with D perhaps matching TRBD2 (6 bases). V was shortened by 5 bases and J by 2 bases, with 16 bases between the two germline ends. The CDR3 is 15 amino acids. CDR1 and CDR2 from the germline V gene are SEHNR and FQNEAQ (reference sequence). CDR3 in amino acids: CASSQTGLNAYEQYF. The DNA for the CDR3 is TGTGCCAGCAGCCAAACGGGACTTAATGCCTACGAGCAGTACTTC.

This clone was detected only a few times. The sample carries other DNA sequences with the same CDR3. V usage is TRBV7-6 and J usage is TRBJ2-7; D is uncertain. This CDR3 is built from 13 residues. Trimming took 5 bases from V and 3 from J, leaving 11 bases between them. Germline values: CDR1 SGHVS, CDR2 FNYEAQ. DNA for the CDR3: TGTGCCAGCAGCCCAGGACCCAACTACGAGCAGTACTTC. Its translation is CASSPGPNYEQYF.

The J gene is TRBJ1-5, the V gene TRBV4-2, with D possibly matching TRBD1 (5 bases). CDR1 and CDR2 (germline): LGHNA, YNFKEQ. The CDR3 length is 13 residues. Trimming left V 4 bases short and J 4 bases short, with 8 bases between. CDR3 sequence (DNA): TGTGCCAGCAGCCCCGGGGGGAATCAGCCCCAGCATTTT. Translated, it gives CASSPGGNQPQHF.

This rearrangement joins TRBV10-3 to TRBJ1-6; D is undetermined. Deletions cut 0 bases from V and 10 bases from J, with 4 bases between. There are 12 residues in the CDR3. The germline V gene has CDR1 ENHRY and CDR2 SYGVKD. CDR3 bases: TGTGCCATCAGTGAGTCCGAGTCACCCCTCCACTTT. This codes for CAISESESPLHF.

The chain couples TRBV6-1 to TRBJ1-6; D is unresolved. In germline, CDR1 is MNHNS, CDR2 SASEGT. The ends were cut back, 7 bases at V and 9 bases at J, with 13 bases in the middle. The CDR3 length is 13 residues. CDR3 region: CASTGTQLSPLHF. In nucleotides, the CDR3 is TGTGCCAGCACGGGTACACAGCTTTCACCCCTCCACTTT.

A few counts support this clone. J is TRBJ2-7 and V is TRBV14; D remains ambiguous. The CDR3 loop spans 13 amino acids. Trimming took 4 bases from V and 4 from J, leaving 11 bases between them. Germline V gene lookup returns CDR1 SGHDN and CDR2 FVKESK. The CDR3 nucleotides are TGTGCCAGCAGCCGCGATTTCGGTTACGAGCAGTACTTC. This encodes CASSRDFGYEQYF.

This rearrangement joins TRBV30 to TRBJ2-7; D is perhaps TRBD1 (5 bases). CDR3 length: 12 residues. Between the trimmed V and J ends, which lost 4 bases and 5 bases, there was a span of 12 bases. CDR1 is GTSNPN, CDR2 SVGIG, per germline (reference sequence). The CDR3 loop is CAWNEGANEQYF. Here the CDR3 DNA reads TGTGCCTGGAACGAAGGGGCCAACGAGCAGTACTTC.

The V and J genes are TRBV7-9 and TRBJ1-2; the D is unclear. CDR1 and CDR2 from the germline V gene are SEHNR and FQNEAQ (reference sequence). V gave up 5 bases and J gave up 4 bases, with 11 bases separating them. The CDR3 contains 13 residues. The CDR3, as DNA: TGTGCCAGCAGCCCACCCGGCCCCTATGGCTACACCTTC. This encodes CASSPPGPYGYTF.

This clone occurred once. The V and J genes are TRBV2 and TRBJ2-7; TRBD1 might be the D (6 bases). The CDR3 sequence is 12 residues long. Trimming left V 8 bases short and J 2 bases short, with 10 bases between. CDR1 SNHLY and CDR2 FYNNEI come from the germline V gene. CDR3 DNA sequence: TGTGCCAGCTCGGGACATACCTACGAGCAGTACTTC. Protein sequence: CASSGHTYEQYF.

The gene calls are TRBV2 and TRBJ1-6; D remains unclear. Trimming left V 8 bases short and J 5 bases short, with 25 bases between. Germline CDR1 and CDR2: SNHLY and FYNNEI. The CDR3 extends over 18 amino acids. CDR3 region: CASRRGLWVGQNNSPLHF. In nucleotides, the CDR3 is TGTGCCAGCCGGAGAGGACTATGGGTCGGGCAGAATAATTCACCCCTCCACTTT. The full variable domain, rest sourced from reference TRBV2 and TRBJ1-6, is EPEVTQTPSHQVTQMGQEVILRCVPISNHLYFYWYRQILGQKVEFLVSFYNNEISEKSEIFDDQFSVERPDGSNFTLKIRSTKLEDSAMYFCASRRGLWVGQNNSPLHFGNGTRLTVT.

The chain joins TRBV25-1 to TRBJ2-3, with no clear D. This CDR3 contains 16 residues. Germline values: CDR1 MGHDK, CDR2 SYGVNS. Deletions cut 4 bases from V and 0 bases from J, with 14 bases between. This chain's CDR3 is CASSALGKTSTDTQYF. The CDR3, as DNA: TGTGCCAGCAGTGCCCTCGGAAAGACTAGCACAGATACGCAGTATTTT.

The V and J genes are TRBV19 and TRBJ2-7; D possibly corresponds to TRBD1 (6 bases). V lost 6 bases to trimming and J lost 3 bases, with 12 bases between them. The germline gives CDR1 LNHDA, CDR2 SQIVND (reference sequence). This CDR3 is 13 amino acids long. The CDR3 here is CASRPTGFYEQYF. The CDR3, as DNA: TGTGCCAGTAGACCCACAGGGTTCTACGAGCAGTACTTC.